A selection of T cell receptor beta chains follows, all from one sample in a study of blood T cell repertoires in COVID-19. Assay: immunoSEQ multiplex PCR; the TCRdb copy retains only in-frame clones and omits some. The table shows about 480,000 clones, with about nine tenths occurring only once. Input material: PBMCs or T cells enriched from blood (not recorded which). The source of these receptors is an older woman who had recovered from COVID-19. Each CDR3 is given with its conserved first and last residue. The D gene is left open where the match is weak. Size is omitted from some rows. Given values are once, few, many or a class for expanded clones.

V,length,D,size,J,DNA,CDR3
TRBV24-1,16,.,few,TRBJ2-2,TGTGCCACCAGTGACCCCCGCTCAGGGAACACCGGGGAGCTGTTTTTT,CATSDPRSGNTGELFF
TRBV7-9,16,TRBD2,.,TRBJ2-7,TGTGCCAGCAGCTTAGCGCGGAGCGGGGGATCCTACGAGCAGTACTTC,CASSLARSGGSYEQYF
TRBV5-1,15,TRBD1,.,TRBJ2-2,TGCGCCAGCAGACTCGGACAGGGTAACACCGGGGAGCTGTTTTTT,CASRLGQGNTGELFF
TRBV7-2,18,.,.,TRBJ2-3,TGTGCCAGCAGCTTAGTACGAGGGTTCAGCGAATTCACAGATACGCAGTATTTT,CASSLVRGFSEFTDTQYF
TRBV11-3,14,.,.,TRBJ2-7,TGTGCCAGCGCTTACGGGACACTTCTTTACGAGCAGTACTTC,CASAYGTLLYEQYF
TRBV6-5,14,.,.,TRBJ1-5,TGTGCCAGCAGTTGGAGTCTGGGCAATCAGCCCCAGCATTTT,CASSWSLGNQPQHF
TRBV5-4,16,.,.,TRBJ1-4,TGTGCCAGCAGCTTGCAAGGGAGGGGACTTAATGAAAAACTGTTTTTT,CASSLQGRGLNEKLFF
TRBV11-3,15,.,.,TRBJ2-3,TGTGCCAGCAGCTTTGGCGGGGCGACCACAGATACGCAGTATTTT,CASSFGGATTDTQYF
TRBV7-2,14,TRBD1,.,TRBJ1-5,TGTGCCAGCAGCGGGACAGGGACGCGGCAGCCCCAGCATTTT,CASSGTGTRQPQHF
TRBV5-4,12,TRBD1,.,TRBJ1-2,TGTGCCAGCAGCTTCGACAGGGGTGGCTACACCTTC,CASSFDRGGYTF
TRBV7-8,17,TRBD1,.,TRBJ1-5,TGTGCCAGCAGCTCGAACTTAGGGACAGCTGGGGGTCAGCCCCAGCATTTT,CASSSNLGTAGGQPQHF
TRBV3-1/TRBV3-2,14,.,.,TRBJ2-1,TGTGCCAGCAGCCAATCGGGGTCTGGCAATGAGCAGTTCTTC,CASSQSGSGNEQFF
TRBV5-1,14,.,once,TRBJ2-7,TGCGCCAGCAGCTTAGGACACTCATCCTACGAGCAGTACTTC,CASSLGHSSYEQYF
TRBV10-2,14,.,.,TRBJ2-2,TGCGCCAGTTTAAACGGACTGAACACCGGGGAGCTGTTTTTT,CASLNGLNTGELFF
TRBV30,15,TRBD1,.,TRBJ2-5,TGTGCCTGGAGTGTAGACGACAGGGAACAAGAGACCCAGTACTTC,CAWSVDDREQETQYF
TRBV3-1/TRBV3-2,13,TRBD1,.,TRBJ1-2,TGTGCCAGCAGCCAGGGACAGGGCGGTGGCTACACCTTC,CASSQGQGGGYTF
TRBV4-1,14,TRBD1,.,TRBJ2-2,TGCGCCAGCAGCCAATCAGGGGGAACCGGGGAGCTGTTTTTT,CASSQSGGTGELFF
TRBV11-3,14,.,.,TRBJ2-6,TGTGCCAGCAGCTTCGGCTCTGGGGCCAACGTCCTGACTTTC,CASSFGSGANVLTF
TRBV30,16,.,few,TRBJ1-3,TGTGCCTGGAGCTTCGGTAGCCCATCCCTTGGAAACACCATATATTTT,CAWSFGSPSLGNTIYF
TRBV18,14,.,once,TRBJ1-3,TGTGCCAGCTCCAGTGTTGTCTCTGGAAACACCATATATTTT,CASSSVVSGNTIYF
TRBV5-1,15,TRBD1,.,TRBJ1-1,TGCGCCAGCAGCTGGGAGACAGGGGGCTTAACTGAAGCTTTCTTT,CASSWETGGLTEAFF
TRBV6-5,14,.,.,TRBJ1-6,TGTGCCAGCACCCGCCCGGGTGAAGGATCACCCCTCCACTTT,CASTRPGEGSPLHF
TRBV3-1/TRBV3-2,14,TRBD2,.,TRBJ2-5,TGTGCCAGCAGCCAAGCCGGCGGGAGGGAGACCCAGTACTTC,CASSQAGGRETQYF
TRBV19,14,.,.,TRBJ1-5,TGTGCCAGTAGTTCGGGGGGATGGAATCAGCCCCAGCATTTT,CASSSGGWNQPQHF
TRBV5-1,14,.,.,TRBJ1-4,TGCGCCAGCAGCTTGGCGGGGGACGGTGAAAAACTGTTTTTT,CASSLAGDGEKLFF
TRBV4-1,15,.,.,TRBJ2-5,TGCGCCAGCAGCCAAGATCTTACAGAACAAGAGACCCAGTACTTC,CASSQDLTEQETQYF
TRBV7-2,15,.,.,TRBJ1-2,TGTGCCAGCAGCTTACACGGGGTTGAGAACTATGGCTACACCTTC,CASSLHGVENYGYTF
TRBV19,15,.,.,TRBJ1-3,TGTGCCAGTACAAATACTTGGGACTTACGAAACACCATATATTTT,CASTNTWDLRNTIYF
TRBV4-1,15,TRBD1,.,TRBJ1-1,TGCGCCAGCAGCCAAGTGGTAGGGGGCGCGACTGAAGCTTTCTTT,CASSQVVGGATEAFF
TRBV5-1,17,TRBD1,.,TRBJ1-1,TGCGCCAGCAGCTTGGCCAGGGGGGCCCCCTCGAACACTGAAGCTTTCTTT,CASSLARGAPSNTEAFF
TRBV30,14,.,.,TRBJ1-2,TGTGCCTGGAGTGTACCTCCCGCGTACTATGGCTACACCTTC,CAWSVPPAYYGYTF
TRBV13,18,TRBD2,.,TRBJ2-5,TGTGCCAGCAGCTCCAATGGAGGGGTAGCGGGGGGAAAAGAGACCCAGTACTTC,CASSSNGGVAGGKETQYF
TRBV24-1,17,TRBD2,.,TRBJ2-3,TGTGCCACCAGTGATCCTGGACTAGCGGGGGAGGCAGATACGCAGTATTTT,CATSDPGLAGEADTQYF
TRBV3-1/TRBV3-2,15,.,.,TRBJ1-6,TGTGCCAGCAGCCAAGATCAGGGGCGCAATTCACCCCTCCACTTT,CASSQDQGRNSPLHF
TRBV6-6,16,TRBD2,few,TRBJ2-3,TGTGCCAGCAGTTACTCCACTAGCGGGGGGGCCCATACGCAGTATTTT,CASSYSTSGGAHTQYF
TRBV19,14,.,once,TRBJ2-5,TGTGCCAGTAGCCGAGGAGGGCTTAGAGAGACCCAGTACTTC,CASSRGGLRETQYF
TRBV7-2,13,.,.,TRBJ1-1,TGTGCCAGCAGCGGTCGGGGGGCGAATGGGGCTTTCTTT,CASSGRGANGAFF
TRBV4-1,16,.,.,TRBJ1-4,TGCGCCAGCAGCCAAGGGAGGGTTGCAACTAATGAAAAACTGTTTTTT,CASSQGRVATNEKLFF
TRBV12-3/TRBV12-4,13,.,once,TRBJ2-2,TGTGCCAGCAGTTTTTGGCTGGCCGGGGAGCTGTTTTTT,CASSFWLAGELFF
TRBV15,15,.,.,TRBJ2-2,TGTGCCACCAGCAAGGAGTGGAGTATCACCGGGGAGCTGTTTTTT,CATSKEWSITGELFF
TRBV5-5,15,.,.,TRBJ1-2,TGTGCCAGCAGCTTAACAGCCGACAGTTGGAGTGGCTACACCTTC,CASSLTADSWSGYTF
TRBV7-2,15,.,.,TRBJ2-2,TGTGCCAGCAGCCCCCGGGGTCCGTACACCGGGGAGCTGTTTTTT,CASSPRGPYTGELFF
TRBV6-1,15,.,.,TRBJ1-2,TGTGCCAGCAGTGAAGCCGGGCAGGGAGGTTATGGCTACACCTTC,CASSEAGQGGYGYTF
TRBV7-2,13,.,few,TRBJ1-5,TGTGCCAGCAGCACACAGGGTAATCAGCCCCAGCATTTT,CASSTQGNQPQHF
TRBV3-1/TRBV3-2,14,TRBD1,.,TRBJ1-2,TGTGCCAGCAGCCGCTTAACAGGGGGCGGTGGCTACACCTTC,CASSRLTGGGGYTF
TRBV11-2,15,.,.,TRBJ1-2,TGTGCCAGCAGCTTAAGCAGCCCTAGTTACTATGGCTACACCTTC,CASSLSSPSYYGYTF
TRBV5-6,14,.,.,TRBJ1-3,TGTGCCAGCAGCCCAGGGACAAGGGGAAACACCATATATTTT,CASSPGTRGNTIYF
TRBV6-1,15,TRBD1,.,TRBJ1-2,TGTGCCAGCAGTGAAATCACAGGGGGTGCGTATGGCTACACCTTC,CASSEITGGAYGYTF
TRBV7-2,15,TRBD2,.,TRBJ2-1,TGTGCCAGCAGCTTAGTAGGGACTAGAATTAATGAGCAGTTCTTC,CASSLVGTRINEQFF
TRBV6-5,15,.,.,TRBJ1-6,TGTGCCAGCAATAGGACAGTCCGCTTTAATTCACCCCTCCACTTT,CASNRTVRFNSPLHF
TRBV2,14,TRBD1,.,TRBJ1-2,TGTGCCAGCAGTGGAGGACAGGGGAGCTATGGCTACACCTTC,CASSGGQGSYGYTF
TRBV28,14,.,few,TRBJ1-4,TGTGCCAGCAGACCCACGGGGGGATATGAAAAACTGTTTTTT,CASRPTGGYEKLFF
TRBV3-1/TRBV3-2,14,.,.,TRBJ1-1,TGTGCCAGCAGCCAACAATACCAGGGGACTGAAGCTTTCTTT,CASSQQYQGTEAFF
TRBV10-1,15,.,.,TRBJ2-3,TGCGCCAGCAGTGAAGGTCTAGGGGCCACAGATACGCAGTATTTT,CASSEGLGATDTQYF
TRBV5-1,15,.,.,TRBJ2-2,TGCGCCAGCAGCTTAACCGGACTCAACACCGGGGAGCTGTTTTTT,CASSLTGLNTGELFF
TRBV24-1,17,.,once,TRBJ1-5,TGTGCCACCGTAAGAGGCCCTACCTCTTTAAGCAATCAGCCCCAGCATTTT,CATVRGPTSLSNQPQHF
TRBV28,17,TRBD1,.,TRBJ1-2,TGTGCCAGCAGTTCCCAGGAGGCTACAGGGGCGGTCCGTGGCTACACCTTC,CASSSQEATGAVRGYTF
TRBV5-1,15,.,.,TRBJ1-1,TGCGCCTCCTACGGGGAGGGAAGAGGGAACACTGAAGCTTTCTTT,CASYGEGRGNTEAFF
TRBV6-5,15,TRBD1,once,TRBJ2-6,TGTGCCAGCAGTTGGGACAGGGCTGGGGCCAACGTCCTGACTTTC,CASSWDRAGANVLTF
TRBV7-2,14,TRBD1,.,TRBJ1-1,TGTGCCAGCAAATGGACAGGGGGCACTCATGAAGCTTTCTTT,CASKWTGGTHEAFF